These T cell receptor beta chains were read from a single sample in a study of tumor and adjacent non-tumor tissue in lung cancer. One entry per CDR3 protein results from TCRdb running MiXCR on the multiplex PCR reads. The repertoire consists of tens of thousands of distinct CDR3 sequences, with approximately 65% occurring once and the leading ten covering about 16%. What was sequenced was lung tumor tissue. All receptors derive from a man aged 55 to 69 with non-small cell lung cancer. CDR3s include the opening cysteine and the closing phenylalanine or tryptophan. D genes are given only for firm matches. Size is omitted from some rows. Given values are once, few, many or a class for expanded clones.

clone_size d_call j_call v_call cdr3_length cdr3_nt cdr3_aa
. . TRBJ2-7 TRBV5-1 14 TGCGCCACCAGCTCCTCCGGGACAACCGCCGATCAGTACTTC CATSSSGTTADQYF
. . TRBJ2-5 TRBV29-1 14 TGCAGCGTTGACGACAGTGGAGTCCAAGAGATCCAGTATTTC CSVDDSGVQEIQYF
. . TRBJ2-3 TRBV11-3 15 TGTGCCAGCAGCGCGGGCTCCACTAACACAGATACGCAGTATTTT CASSAGSTNTDTQYF
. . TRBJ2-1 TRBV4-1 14 TGCGCCAGCAGCCTGCCGAGACAGGACAATGAGCGGTTCTTC CASSLPRQDNERFF
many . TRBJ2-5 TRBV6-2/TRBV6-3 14 TGTGCCAGCAGCCCGACAGGGAGGCAAGAGACCCAGTACTTC CASSPTGRQETQYF
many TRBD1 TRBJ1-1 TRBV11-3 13 TGTGCCAGCAGCTTAGTAGGGGGCCATGAAGCTTTCTTT CASSLVGGHEAFF
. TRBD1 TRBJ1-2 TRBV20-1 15 TGCAGTGCTAGGGGTTCGGACAGGGAATCAGGTGGCTACACCTTC CSARGSDRESGGYTF
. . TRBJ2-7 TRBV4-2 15 TGTGCAAGCAGCCCCGGTGGTTCCGGCAACCACGAGCAGTACTTC CASSPGGSGNHEQYF
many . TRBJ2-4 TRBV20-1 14 TGCAGTGCTAGAGCGGGACTAGCCAAAAACATTCAGTACTTC CSARAGLAKNIQYF
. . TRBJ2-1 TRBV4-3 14 TGCGTCAGCAGCCAAGATATGAGAAACAATGATCAGTTCTTC CVSSQDMRNNDQFF
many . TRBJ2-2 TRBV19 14 TGTGCCAGTAGTATAGAACCGAACACCGGGGAGCTGTTTTTT CASSIEPNTGELFF
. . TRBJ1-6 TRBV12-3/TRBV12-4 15 TGTGCCAGCAGTCCGACAGTGGGTCGTGGATCACCCCTCCACTTT CASSPTVGRGSPLHF
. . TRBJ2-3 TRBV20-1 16 TGCAATGCTAGAGATAACCTAGCGTGGCTCACAGATACGCAGTATTTT CNARDNLAWLTDTQYF
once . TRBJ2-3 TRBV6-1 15 TGTGTCAGCAGTGATTGGCAGGGTATCACAGATACGCAGTATTTT CVSSDWQGITDTQYF
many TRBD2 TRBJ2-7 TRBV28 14 TGTGCCAGCAGCTTAGCGGGGGGCTCCTACGAGCAGTACTTC CASSLAGGSYEQYF
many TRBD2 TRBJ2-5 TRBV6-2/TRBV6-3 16 TGTGCCAGCAGGACAAGACTAGCGGGGAAAAAAGAGACCCAGTACTTC CASRTRLAGKKETQYF
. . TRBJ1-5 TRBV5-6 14 TGTGCCAGCAGCTCGTCAGGGGTAGAGCAGCCCCAGCATTTT CASSSSGVEQPQHF
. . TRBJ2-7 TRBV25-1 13 TGTGCCAGCAGTGAGGGCATGGGTAAAGAGCAGCACTTC CASSEGMGKEQHF
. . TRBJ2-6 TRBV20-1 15 TGCAGTACTAGAGTTGGGAACTCTGGGGCCAACGTCCTGACTTTC CSTRVGNSGANVLTF
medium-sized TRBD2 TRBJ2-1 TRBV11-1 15 TGTGCCAGCAGCCAAGGACTAGCGGGAGTCTATGAGCAGTTCTTC CASSQGLAGVYEQFF
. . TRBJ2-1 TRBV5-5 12 TGTGTCAGCAGTTTAACTGCTATCAGGCAATTCTTC CVSSLTAIRQFF
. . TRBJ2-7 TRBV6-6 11 TGTGCCAGCACAGGGTCCCACGAGCAGTACTTC CASTGSHEQYF
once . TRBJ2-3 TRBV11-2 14 TGTGCCAGCAGCTTAGTCGGCAGTACAGATACGCAGTATTTT CASSLVGSTDTQYF
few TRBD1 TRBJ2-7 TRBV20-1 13 TGCAGTGCTAGTCGGGACAGGGGCTACGAGCAGTACTTC CSASRDRGYEQYF
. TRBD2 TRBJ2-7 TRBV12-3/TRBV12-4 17 TGTGCCAGCAGCCAAAGAAGACGGACTAGCGGTTCCTGCAAGCAGTACTTC CASSQRRRTSGSCKQYF
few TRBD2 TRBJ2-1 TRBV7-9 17 TGTGCCAGCAGTCCGCGGGTAGCGGGGGGCTCCTACAATGAGCAGTTCTTC CASSPRVAGGSYNEQFF
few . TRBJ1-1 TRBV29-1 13 TGCAGCGTAACCTTGAGGCAGAACACTGAAGCTTTCTTT CSVTLRQNTEAFF
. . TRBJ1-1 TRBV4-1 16 TGCGCCAGCAGCACACCGGGGCAGGGCCCGAAGACTGAAGCTTTCTTT CASSTPGQGPKTEAFF
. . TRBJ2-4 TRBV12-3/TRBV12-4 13 TGTGACAGCAGATTCAGGGGCGCGAACATTCAGTACTTC CDSRFRGANIQYF
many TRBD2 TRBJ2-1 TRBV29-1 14 TGCAGCGTTCCGGGACTAGCGGGACACAATGAGCAGTTCTTC CSVPGLAGHNEQFF
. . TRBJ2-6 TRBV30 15 TGTGCCTGGGCCAGGGGAAGCTCTGGGGCCAACGTCCTGACTTTC CAWARGSSGANVLTF
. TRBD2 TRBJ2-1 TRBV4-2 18 TGTGCCAGCACCCAAGGAATTGGGCTAGCGGGAGTTTCCAATGGGCAGTTCTTC CASTQGIGLAGVSNGQFF
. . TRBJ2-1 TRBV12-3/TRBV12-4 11 TGTGCCAGCAGTTTCACGAGTGAGAAGTACTTC CASSFTSEKYF
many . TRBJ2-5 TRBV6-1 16 TGTGCCAGCAGTGAAGGTTGGAGGGCAGGGAGGGAGACCCAGTACTTC CASSEGWRAGRETQYF
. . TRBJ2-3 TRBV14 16 TGTGCCAGCAACCAATCGCTTCGTGCTAGCACAGATACGCAGTATTTT CASNQSLRASTDTQYF
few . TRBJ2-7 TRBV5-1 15 TGCGCCAGCAGCTTGGAGGCAGGTCCAGTCTACGAGCAGTACTTC CASSLEAGPVYEQYF
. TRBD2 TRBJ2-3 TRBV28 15 TGTGCCAGTAGGACATCGGGACTAAACACAGATACGCAGTATTTT CASRTSGLNTDTQYF
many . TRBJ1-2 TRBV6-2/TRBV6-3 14 TGTGCCAGCAGCTACACCGGGACCTCCTATGGCTACACCTTC CASSYTGTSYGYTF
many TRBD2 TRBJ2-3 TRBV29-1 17 TGCAGCGTCGAAGGGACTAGCGGGGGGAGGAGCACAGATACGCAGTATTTT CSVEGTSGGRSTDTQYF
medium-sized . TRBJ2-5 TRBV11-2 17 TGTGCCAGCAGCCCCCCCGGGCAGGGCGTAAGAAGGGAGACCCAGTACTTC CASSPPGQGVRRETQYF